This T cell receptor (beta chain) was found in a study of beta chain features in type 1 diabetes. Whole-study context: Age, gender and cell yields were alike across patients and healthy donors. The study, taken as a whole, reports: Among patients, naive, central memory and Treg TCRB repertoires appeared more similar than among healthy donors.

In the case of this clone: Its antigen is unknown.

Investigators reverse transcribed all isolated RNA, so they sequenced expressed TCRB transcripts. The read count averaged about 3.57 million across naive, central memory and regulatory T cell samples. Repertoires were generated with immunoSEQ multiplex PCR, while TCRdb's copy carries only in-frame clones and drops some. The table includes 130,000 to 150,000 clones, roughly 48% detected once. The CDR3 is 17 amino acids. V trimming: 3 bases; J trimming: 2 bases; junction bases outside the gene matches: 5. Germline V gene sequence: CDR1 MGHDK, CDR2 SYGVNS. Each sorted fraction was over 95% pure. This rearrangement joins TRBV25-1 to TRBJ2-3; 13 positions agree with TRBD2. Sequencing used Tregs from blood. The clonotype was recovered from a man in his late teens or twenties in good health. The CDR3 region is CASSDPGLAGFTDTQYF. The CDR3 region has the DNA TGTGCCAGCAGTGATCCGGGACTAGCGGGGTTCACAGATACGCAGTATTTT.